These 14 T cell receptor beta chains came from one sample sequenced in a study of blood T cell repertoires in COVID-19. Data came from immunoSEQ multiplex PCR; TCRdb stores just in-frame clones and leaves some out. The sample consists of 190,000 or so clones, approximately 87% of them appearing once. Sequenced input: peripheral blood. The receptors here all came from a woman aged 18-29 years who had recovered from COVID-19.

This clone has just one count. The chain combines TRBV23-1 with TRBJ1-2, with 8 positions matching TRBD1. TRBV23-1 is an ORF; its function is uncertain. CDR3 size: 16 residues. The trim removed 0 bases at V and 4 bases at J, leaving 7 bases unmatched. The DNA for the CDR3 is TGCGCCAGCAGTCAATCCGGGACAGGTCCGACCTATGGCTACACCTTC. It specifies CASSQSGTGPTYGYTF.

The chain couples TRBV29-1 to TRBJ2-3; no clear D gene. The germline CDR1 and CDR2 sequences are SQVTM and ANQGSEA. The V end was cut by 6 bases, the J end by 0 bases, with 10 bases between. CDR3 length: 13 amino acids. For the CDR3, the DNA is TGCAGCGTCTCTTTCGGGAGCACAGATACGCAGTATTTT. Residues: CSVSFGSTDTQYF.

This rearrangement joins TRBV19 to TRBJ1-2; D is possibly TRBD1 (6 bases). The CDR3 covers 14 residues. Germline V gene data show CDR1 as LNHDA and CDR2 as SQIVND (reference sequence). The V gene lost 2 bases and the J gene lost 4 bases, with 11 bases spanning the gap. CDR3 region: CASSITGRSYGYTF. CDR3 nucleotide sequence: TGTGCCAGTAGTATAACAGGGCGCTCCTATGGCTACACCTTC.

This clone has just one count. In nucleotides, the CDR3 is TGTGCCACCCCTGAGGGAGATACGCAGTATTTT. Its translation: CATPEGDTQYF. The chain uses TRBV19 and TRBJ2-3, with D perhaps matching TRBD2 (5 bases). The CDR3 runs to 11 residues. V lost 10 bases and J 5 bases, leaving 10 bases between the germline ends. CDR1 is LNHDA and CDR2 is SQIVND in the germline V gene (reference sequence).

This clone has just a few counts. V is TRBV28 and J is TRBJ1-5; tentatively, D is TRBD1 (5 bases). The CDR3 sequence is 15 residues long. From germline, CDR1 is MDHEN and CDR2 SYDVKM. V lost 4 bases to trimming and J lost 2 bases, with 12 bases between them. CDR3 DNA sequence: TGTGCCAGCAGTTCCGGCGGGGGACGCAATCAGCCCCAGCATTTT. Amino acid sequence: CASSSGGGRNQPQHF.

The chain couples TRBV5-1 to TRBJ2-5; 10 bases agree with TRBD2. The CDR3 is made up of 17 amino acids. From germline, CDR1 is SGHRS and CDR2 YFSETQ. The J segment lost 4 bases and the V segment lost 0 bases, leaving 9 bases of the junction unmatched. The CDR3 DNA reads TGCGCCAGCAGCTTGGCCCCTAGCGGGGGCCGAGGAGAGACCCAGTACTTC. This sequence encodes CASSLAPSGGRGETQYF.

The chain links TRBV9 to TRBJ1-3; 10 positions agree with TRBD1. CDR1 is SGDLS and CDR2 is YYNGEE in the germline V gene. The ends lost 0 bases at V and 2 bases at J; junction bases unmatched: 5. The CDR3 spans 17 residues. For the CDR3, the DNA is TGTGCCAGCAGCGTAGCTGGGGGGACAGGGGCTGGAAACACCATATATTTT. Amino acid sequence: CASSVAGGTGAGNTIYF.

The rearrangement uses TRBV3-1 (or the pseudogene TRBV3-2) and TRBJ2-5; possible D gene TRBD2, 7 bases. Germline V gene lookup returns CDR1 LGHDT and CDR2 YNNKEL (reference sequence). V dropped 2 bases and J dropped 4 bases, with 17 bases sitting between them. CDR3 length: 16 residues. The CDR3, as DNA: TGTGCCAGCAGCCAAAGCGCGGGGGCCCGGGGAGAGACCCAGTACTTC. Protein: CASSQSAGARGETQYF.

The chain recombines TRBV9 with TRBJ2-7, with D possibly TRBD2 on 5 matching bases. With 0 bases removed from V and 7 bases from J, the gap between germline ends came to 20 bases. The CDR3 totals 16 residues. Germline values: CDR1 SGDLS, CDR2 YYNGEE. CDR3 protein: CASSVGVGPTTGEQYF. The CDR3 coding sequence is TGTGCCAGCAGCGTAGGGGTAGGACCCACGACGGGGGAGCAGTACTTC.

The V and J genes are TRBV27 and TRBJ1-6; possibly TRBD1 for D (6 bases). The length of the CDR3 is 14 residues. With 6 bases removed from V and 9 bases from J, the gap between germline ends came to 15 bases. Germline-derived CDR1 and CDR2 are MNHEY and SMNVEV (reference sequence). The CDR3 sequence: CASRVTGLRSPLHF. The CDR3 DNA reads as TGTGCCAGCAGGGTGACAGGTTTGCGTTCACCCCTCCACTTT.

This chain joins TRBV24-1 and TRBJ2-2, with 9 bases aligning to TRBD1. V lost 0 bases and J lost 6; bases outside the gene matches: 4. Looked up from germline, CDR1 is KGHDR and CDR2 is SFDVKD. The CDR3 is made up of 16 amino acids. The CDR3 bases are TGTGCCACCAGTGATTTGGGACAGGGGTACGCCGGGGAGCTGTTTTTT. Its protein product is CATSDLGQGYAGELFF.

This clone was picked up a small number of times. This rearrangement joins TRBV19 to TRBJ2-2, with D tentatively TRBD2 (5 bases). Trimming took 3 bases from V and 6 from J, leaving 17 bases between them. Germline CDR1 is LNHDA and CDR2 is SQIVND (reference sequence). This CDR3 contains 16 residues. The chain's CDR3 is CASSIPPRGYAGELFF. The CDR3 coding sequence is TGTGCCAGTAGTATTCCCCCCCGGGGATACGCCGGGGAGCTGTTTTTT. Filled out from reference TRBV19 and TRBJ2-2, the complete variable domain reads DGGITQSPKYLFRKEGQNVTLSCEQNLNHDAMYWYRQDPGQGLRLIYYSQIVNDFQKGDIAEGYSVSREKKESFPLTVTSAQKNPTAFYLCASSIPPRGYAGELFFGEGSRLTVL.

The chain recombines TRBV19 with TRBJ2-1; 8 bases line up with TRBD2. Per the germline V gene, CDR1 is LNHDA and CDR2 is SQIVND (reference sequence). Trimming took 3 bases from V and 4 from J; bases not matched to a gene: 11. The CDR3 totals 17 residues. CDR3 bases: TGTGCCAGTAGTATGGCACCAGGGACTAGGGGTTACAATGAGCAGTTCTTC. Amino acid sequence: CASSMAPGTRGYNEQFF.

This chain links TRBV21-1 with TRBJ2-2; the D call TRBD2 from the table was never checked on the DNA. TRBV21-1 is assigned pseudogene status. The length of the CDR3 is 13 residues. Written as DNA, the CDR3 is TGTGCCAGCAGCAAAGGCGGGTTCGTGGAGCTGTTTTTT. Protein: CASSKGGFVELFF.